This entry lists 27 T cell receptor beta chains sequenced from one sample in a study of blood T cell repertoires in COVID-19. Sequenced by immunoSEQ multiplex PCR; TCRdb stores in-frame clones only, minus some. In the table there are just over 650,000 clones, about nine tenths of which are singletons. Sequenced: peripheral blood. These receptors were collected from a young woman with acute or convalescent COVID-19.

This chain connects TRBV7-9 to TRBJ1-5; TRBD1 matches at 11 bases. This CDR3 is 16 amino acids long. V shed 5 bases, J shed 7 bases, and the junction held 10 bases outside the gene matches. Germline lookup yields CDR1 SEHNR and CDR2 FQNEAQ (reference sequence). The CDR3 DNA reads as TGTGCCAGCAGCATGAGGACAGGGGGCAAAAACCAGCCCCAGCATTTT. Protein: CASSMRTGGKNQPQHF. Variable domain in full (rest from reference TRBV7-9 and TRBJ1-5): DTGVSQNPRHKITKRGQNVTFRCDPISEHNRLYWYRQTLGQGPEFLTYFQNEAQLEKSRLLSDRFSAERPKGSFSTLEIQRTEQGDSAMYLCASSMRTGGKNQPQHFGDGTRLSIL.

This clone was counted between two and nine times. The genes are TRBV5-4 and TRBJ1-5; 7 bases map to TRBD1. Germline loops: CDR1 SGHNT, CDR2 YYREEE (reference sequence). This CDR3 has 15 amino acids. J gave up 4 bases and V 4 bases, and 8 bases lay outside the gene matches. The CDR3 bases are TGTGCCAGCAGCCACGGGACAGTCCTAAATCAGCCCCAGCATTTT. This translates into CASSHGTVLNQPQHF.

This rearrangement joins TRBV6-6 to TRBJ2-2, with TRBD1 as a possible D gene (5 bases). The CDR3 is 15 residues long. The V and J ends lost 7 bases and 4 bases respectively, with 16 bases between them. Looked up from germline, CDR1 is MNHNY and CDR2 is SVGAGI (reference sequence). The CDR3 DNA sequence: TGTGCCAGCAATAAGGGGCGGCTCGGCACCGGGGAGCTGTTTTTT. Residues: CASNKGRLGTGELFF.

This clone was picked up one time. The genes are TRBV19 and TRBJ2-7; D not certain. The germline CDR1 and CDR2 sequences are LNHDA and SQIVND (reference sequence). This CDR3 spans 12 amino acids. V shed 4 bases and J shed 6 bases, with 10 bases lying between them. CDR3 protein: CASSTTVGEQYF. The CDR3 nucleotides read TGTGCCAGTAGTACCACCGTCGGCGAGCAGTACTTC.

The V call is TRBV4-1, the J call TRBJ2-1; no clear D gene. In germline, CDR1 is MGHRA, CDR2 YSYEKL. This CDR3 is built from 11 residues. Trimming shortened V by 1 base and J by 8 bases, and 3 bases separated the two germline ends. The CDR3 loop reads CASSQAYEQFF. CDR3 nucleotides: TGCGCCAGCAGCCAAGCATATGAGCAGTTCTTC.

The genes are TRBV2 and TRBJ1-4, with D possibly TRBD1 on 5 matching bases. Trimming took off 6 bases at V and 7 bases at J, with 15 bases between the two ends. Germline CDR1 SNHLY, CDR2 FYNNEI. The CDR3 runs 14 residues. CDR3 DNA: TGTGCCAGCAGGATCATGAGGAGGGGTGAAAAACTGTTTTTT. Translated, it gives CASRIMRRGEKLFF.

This chain links TRBV25-1 with TRBJ2-7; no definite D call. V was clipped by 0 bases and J by 6 bases, with 6 bases between them. Per the germline V gene, CDR1 is MGHDK and CDR2 is SYGVNS. CDR3 length: 12 residues. CDR3 residues: CASSEYKSEQYF. Here the CDR3 DNA reads TGTGCCAGCAGTGAATATAAGAGCGAGCAGTACTTC.

The CDR3 loop reads CASSPGLAGVDTQYF. The CDR3 DNA is TGCGCCAGCAGCCCCGGACTAGCGGGGGTCGATACGCAGTATTTT. The V call is TRBV5-1, the J call TRBJ2-3; 13 bases line up with TRBD2. The CDR3 runs to 15 residues. Germline V lookup: CDR1 SGHRS, CDR2 YFSETQ. Trimming removed 4 bases from V and 6 bases from J; junction bases left unmatched: 5.

The CDR3 nucleotides read TGTGCCAGTAGGGAGGGGGGGGAGCAGCCCCAGCATTTT. The encoded protein is CASREGGEQPQHF. The chain couples TRBV19 to TRBJ1-5, with D maybe TRBD1 (6 bases). Germline assignment: CDR1 LNHDA and CDR2 SQIVND (reference sequence). This CDR3 region has 13 residues. V was trimmed by 6 bases and J by 7 bases, leaving 13 bases between them.

This chain links TRBV6-5 with TRBJ2-1, with 8 bases fitting TRBD1. The CDR3 loop spans 13 amino acids. V lost 6 bases to trimming and J lost 4 bases; unmatched junction nucleotides: 2. Germline lookup yields CDR1 MNHEY and CDR2 SVGAGI. The DNA of the CDR3 is TGTGCCAGCAGCCGGGACAGGTACAATGAGCAGTTCTTC. It translates to CASSRDRYNEQFF.

This chain uses TRBV2 with TRBJ2-7; 7 bases agree with TRBD1. J was trimmed by 2 bases and V by 5 bases; bases with no gene match: 3. The CDR3 covers 13 residues. The germline gives CDR1 SNHLY, CDR2 FYNNEI. The CDR3 sequence: CASSPDRTYEQYF. DNA of the CDR3: TGTGCCAGCAGTCCGGACAGGACCTACGAGCAGTACTTC.

V usage is TRBV2 and J usage is TRBJ1-2; 8 nucleotides match TRBD1. CDR1 is SNHLY, CDR2 FYNNEI, per germline. J lost 7 bases, V lost 5 bases, and 9 bases had no gene match. This CDR3 has 14 residues. Written as DNA, the CDR3 is TGTGCCAGCAGTCTCCGGGACAGGTCATCTGGCTACACCTTC. This gives the protein CASSLRDRSSGYTF.

The V call is TRBV12-5, the J call TRBJ2-7; TRBD1 matches 7 bases. Looked up from germline, CDR1 is LGHNT and CDR2 is FRNRAP. CDR3 size: 16 residues. The V segment lost 1 base and the J segment 0 bases; nucleotides outside the gene matches: 6. CDR3 region: CASGLGTGFSSYEQYF. The DNA of the CDR3 is TGTGCTAGTGGTTTGGGGACAGGTTTCAGCTCCTACGAGCAGTACTTC.

V gene TRBV3-1 (or the pseudogene TRBV3-2) combines with J gene TRBJ1-1; tentative D call: TRBD1 (5 bases). The CDR3 is 15 amino acids. Between the trimmed V and J ends, which lost 2 bases and 4 bases, there was a span of 14 bases. Germline lookup yields CDR1 LGHDT and CDR2 YNNKEL (reference sequence). CDR3 sequence (DNA): TGTGCCAGCAGCCAACCAATGGACGGGGGCACTGAAGCTTTCTTT. It is translated as CASSQPMDGGTEAFF.

This clone is a singleton in its sample. The chain links TRBV2 to TRBJ1-1, with D perhaps matching TRBD1 (6 bases). V was cut by 6 bases and J by 1 base, with 15 bases left in between. Germline assignment: CDR1 SNHLY and CDR2 FYNNEI. The CDR3 runs 15 residues. The CDR3 nucleotides read TGTGCCAGCAGCGGACCGGGACAAGCGAACACTGAAGCTTTCTTT. Residues: CASSGPGQANTEAFF.

The CDR3 protein is CASSPGGTYEQYF. In DNA, the CDR3 is TGTGCCAGTAGTCCCGGAGGAACCTACGAGCAGTACTTC. The chain links TRBV19 to TRBJ2-7, with D perhaps matching TRBD2 (5 bases). This CDR3 contains 13 residues. Germline loops: CDR1 LNHDA, CDR2 SQIVND (reference sequence). The germline V and J ends were trimmed by 5 bases and 2 bases, with 10 bases remaining between them.

The chain carries TRBV7-8 and TRBJ1-2; 7 positions match TRBD1. The germline V gene encodes CDR1 SGHVS and CDR2 FQNEAQ. The CDR3 is made up of 13 amino acids. V lost 7 bases, J lost 7 bases, and 9 bases stayed unmatched. DNA for the CDR3: TGTGCCAGCACCGTACAGGGGTATTTTGGCTACACCTTC. It yields the protein CASTVQGYFGYTF.

This clone was seen more than once but under ten times. The V gene is TRBV19, the J gene TRBJ1-1; D gene ambiguous. Trimming pared 7 bases from V and 1 base from J, leaving 4 bases between. CDR1 is LNHDA and CDR2 is SQIVND in the germline V gene (reference sequence). This CDR3 has 11 amino acids. The CDR3 reads CASIRNTEAFF. The CDR3 bases are TGTGCCAGTATCCGGAACACTGAAGCTTTCTTT.

The chain links TRBV2 to TRBJ2-1, with 7 bases matching TRBD1. Germline-derived CDR1 and CDR2 are SNHLY and FYNNEI. The V gene end was trimmed by 6 bases and the J gene end by 6 bases; junction bases not matched to a gene: 2. This CDR3 contains 12 residues. The CDR3 nucleotides are TGTGCCAGCAGGGGGGACAGCAATGAGCAGTTCTTC. Protein product: CASRGDSNEQFF.

J is TRBJ2-5 and V is TRBV6-5; D not certain. This CDR3 contains 12 residues. V was trimmed by 8 bases and J by 2 bases, leaving 9 bases between them. CDR1 is MNHEY and CDR2 is SVGAGI in the germline V gene. The CDR3: CASSRRQETQYF. In DNA, the CDR3 is TGTGCCAGCTCGAGGCGACAAGAGACCCAGTACTTC.

The chain carries TRBV7-3 and TRBJ2-1; no clear D. CDR3 length equals 13 residues. With 2 bases removed from V and 6 bases from J, the gap between germline ends came to 8 bases. Germline lookup yields CDR1 SGHTA and CDR2 FQGTGA. The CDR3 nucleotides are TGTGCCAGCAGCTTATTTGTCAGCAATGAGCAGTTCTTC. It specifies CASSLFVSNEQFF.

In this sample, this clone turned up once. DNA for the CDR3: TGCGCCAGCAGCCAAGGGCGGACAGGGCACTTCTTC. This gives the protein CASSQGRTGHFF. This sequence joins TRBV4-1 and TRBJ2-1, with 8 bases matching TRBD1. The length of the CDR3 is 12 residues. The germline gives CDR1 MGHRA, CDR2 YSYEKL. The ends lost 1 base at V and 16 bases at J; junction bases unmatched: 6.

The rearrangement joins TRBV2 to TRBJ2-7, with 11 bases lining up with TRBD2. Trimming took 8 bases from V and 4 from J; bases not matched to a gene: 7. The CDR3 sequence is 14 residues long. Germline V gene data show CDR1 as SNHLY and CDR2 as FYNNEI. As DNA, the CDR3 is TGTGCCAGCTGCCCGGGACTAGCGGTTTACGAGCAGTACTTC. It translates to CASCPGLAVYEQYF. Full variable domain (missing parts from reference TRBV2 and TRBJ2-7): EPEVTQTPSHQVTQMGQEVILRCVPISNHLYFYWYRQILGQKVEFLVSFYNNEISEKSEIFDDQFSVERPDGSNFTLKIRSTKLEDSAMYFCASCPGLAVYEQYFGPGTRLTVT.

V usage is TRBV30 and J usage is TRBJ1-1; D uncertain. V lost 6 bases and J lost 1, with 9 bases in between. Germline values: CDR1 GTSNPN, CDR2 SVGIG (reference sequence). The CDR3 covers 12 residues. CDR3: CACYVENTEAFF. CDR3 DNA: TGTGCCTGCTATGTTGAGAACACTGAAGCTTTCTTT.

The genes are TRBV7-9 and TRBJ1-2; D perhaps matches TRBD1 (5 bases). The CDR3 loop spans 14 amino acids. Trimming removed 0 bases from V and 1 base from J, with 6 bases in between. CDR1 and CDR2 from the germline V gene are SEHNR and FQNEAQ (reference sequence). CDR3 nucleotides: TGTGCCAGCAGCTTAGCGGGGGGTAACTATGGCTACACCTTC. Translating it yields CASSLAGGNYGYTF.

The chain couples TRBV9 to TRBJ1-2; 7 bases map to TRBD1. CDR1 is SGDLS, CDR2 YYNGEE, per germline. Trimming cost V 3 bases and J 8 bases; bases outside gene matches: 4. The CDR3 totals 12 residues. CDR3 amino acids: CASSAQGQGYTF. The CDR3 DNA follows: TGTGCCAGCAGCGCACAGGGACAGGGCTACACCTTC.

This chain joins TRBV7-3 and TRBJ2-3; 7 bases agree with TRBD1. The V gene end was trimmed by 8 bases and the J gene end by 3 bases; junction bases not matched to a gene: 5. The CDR3 has 13 amino acids. CDR1 SGHTA and CDR2 FQGTGA come from the germline V gene. The CDR3 DNA follows: TGTGCCAGCCGGGACAGCGCTACAGATACGCAGTATTTT. Its protein product is CASRDSATDTQYF.